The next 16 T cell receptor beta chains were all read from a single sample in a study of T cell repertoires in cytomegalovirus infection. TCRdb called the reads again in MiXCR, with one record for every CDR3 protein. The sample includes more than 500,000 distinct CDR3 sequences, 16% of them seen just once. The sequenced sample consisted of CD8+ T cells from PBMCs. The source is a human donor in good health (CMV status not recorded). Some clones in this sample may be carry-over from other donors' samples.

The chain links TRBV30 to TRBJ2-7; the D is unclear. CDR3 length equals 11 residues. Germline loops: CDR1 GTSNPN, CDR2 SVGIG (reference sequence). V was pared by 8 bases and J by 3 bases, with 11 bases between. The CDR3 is CALRSDYEQYF. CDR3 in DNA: TGTGCCCTACGCTCAGACTACGAGCAGTACTTC.

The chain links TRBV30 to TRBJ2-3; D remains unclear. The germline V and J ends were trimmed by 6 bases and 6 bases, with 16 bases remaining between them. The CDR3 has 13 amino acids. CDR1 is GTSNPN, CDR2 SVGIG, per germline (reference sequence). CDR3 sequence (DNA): TGTGCCTGCCACTACCAGGTGGGGGATACGCAGTATTTT. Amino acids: CACHYQVGDTQYF.

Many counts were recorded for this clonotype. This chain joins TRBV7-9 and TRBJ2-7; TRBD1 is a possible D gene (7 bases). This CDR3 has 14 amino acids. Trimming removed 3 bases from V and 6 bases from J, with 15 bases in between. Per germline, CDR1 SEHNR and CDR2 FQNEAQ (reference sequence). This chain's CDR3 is CASSLGGQRSEQYF. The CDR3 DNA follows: TGTGCCAGCAGCTTGGGGGGACAGAGGAGCGAGCAGTACTTC.

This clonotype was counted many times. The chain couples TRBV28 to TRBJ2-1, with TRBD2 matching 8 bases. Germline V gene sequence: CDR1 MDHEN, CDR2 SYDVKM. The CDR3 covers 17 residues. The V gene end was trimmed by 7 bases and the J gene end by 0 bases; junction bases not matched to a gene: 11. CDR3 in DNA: TGTGCCAGCACCAGTTCTCCACTAGCGGCCTCCTACAATGAGCAGTTCTTC. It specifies CASTSSPLAASYNEQFF.

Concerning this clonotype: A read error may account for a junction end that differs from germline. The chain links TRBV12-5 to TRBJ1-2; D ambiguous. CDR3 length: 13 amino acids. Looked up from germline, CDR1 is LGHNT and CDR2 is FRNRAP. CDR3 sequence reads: CASGPSWAYGYTF. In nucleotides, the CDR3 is TGTGCTAGTGGTCCGTCGTGGGCTTATGGCTACACATTC.

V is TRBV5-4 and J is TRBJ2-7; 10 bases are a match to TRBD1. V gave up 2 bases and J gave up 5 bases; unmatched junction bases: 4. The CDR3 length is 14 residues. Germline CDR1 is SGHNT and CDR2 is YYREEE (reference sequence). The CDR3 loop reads CASSFVGQGNEQYF. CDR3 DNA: TGTGCCAGCAGCTTCGTGGGACAGGGGAACGAGCAGTACTTC.

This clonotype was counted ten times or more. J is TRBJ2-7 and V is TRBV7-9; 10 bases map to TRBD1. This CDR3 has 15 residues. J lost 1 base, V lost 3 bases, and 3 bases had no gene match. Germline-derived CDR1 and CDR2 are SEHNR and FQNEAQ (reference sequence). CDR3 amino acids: CASSFGQGVSYEQYF. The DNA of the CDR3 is TGTGCCAGCAGCTTCGGACAGGGGGTATCCTACGAGCAGTACTTC.

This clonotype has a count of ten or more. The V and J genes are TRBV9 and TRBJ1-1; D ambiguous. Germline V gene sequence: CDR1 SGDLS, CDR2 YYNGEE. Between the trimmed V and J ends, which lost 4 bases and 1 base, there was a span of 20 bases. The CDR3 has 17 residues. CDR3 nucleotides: TGTGCCAGCAGCTCCGAACCCCCGGATATTCAGAACACTGAAGCTTTCTTT. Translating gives CASSSEPPDIQNTEAFF.

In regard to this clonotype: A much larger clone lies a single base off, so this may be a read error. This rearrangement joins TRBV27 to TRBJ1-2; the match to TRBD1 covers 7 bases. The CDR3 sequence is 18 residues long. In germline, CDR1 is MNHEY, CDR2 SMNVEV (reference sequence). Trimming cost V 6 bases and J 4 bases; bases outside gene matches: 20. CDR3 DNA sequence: TGTGCCAGCAGGCAACACACCATGGGACAGCGAGCTAGCTATGGCTACACCTTC. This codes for CASRQHTMGQRASYGYTF.

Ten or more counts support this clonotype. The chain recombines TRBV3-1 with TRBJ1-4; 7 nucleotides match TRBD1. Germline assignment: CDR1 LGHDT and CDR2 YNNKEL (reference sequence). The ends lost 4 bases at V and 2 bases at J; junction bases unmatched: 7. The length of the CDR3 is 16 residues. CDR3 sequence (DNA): TGTGCCAGCAGCCCTGACAGGGAGGCGACTAATGAAAAACTGTTTTTT. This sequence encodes CASSPDREATNEKLFF. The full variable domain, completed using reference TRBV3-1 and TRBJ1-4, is DTAVSQTPKYLVTQMGNDKSIKCEQNLGHDTMYWYKQDSKKFLKIMFSYNNKELIINETVPNRFSPKSPDKAHLNLHINSLELGDSAVYFCASSPDREATNEKLFFGSGTQLSVL.

The CDR3 reads CASSSPPGTQYF. The DNA for the CDR3 is TGTGCCAGCAGTTCCCCCCCCGGAACCCAGTACTTC. The chain couples TRBV27 to TRBJ2-5; D gene ambiguous. V was shortened by 4 bases and J by 8 bases, with 11 bases between the two germline ends. CDR3 length: 12 residues. Germline lookup yields CDR1 MNHEY and CDR2 SMNVEV (reference sequence).

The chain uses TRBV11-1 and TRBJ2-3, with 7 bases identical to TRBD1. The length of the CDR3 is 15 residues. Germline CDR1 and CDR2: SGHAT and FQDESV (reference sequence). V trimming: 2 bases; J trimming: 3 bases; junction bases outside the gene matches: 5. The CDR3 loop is CASSLRRGRTDTQYF. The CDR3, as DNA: TGTGCCAGCAGCTTAAGAAGGGGGCGGACAGATACGCAGTATTTT.

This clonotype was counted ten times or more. CDR3: CAIRNLLAGAYNEQFF. The DNA for the CDR3 is TGTGCCATCAGGAACCTACTAGCGGGGGCTTACAATGAGCAGTTCTTC. The J gene is TRBJ2-1, the V gene TRBV10-3; TRBD2 agrees at 11 bases. Germline CDR1 is ENHRY and CDR2 is SYGVKD. V lost 6 bases and J lost 4; bases outside the gene matches: 8. CDR3 length equals 16 residues.

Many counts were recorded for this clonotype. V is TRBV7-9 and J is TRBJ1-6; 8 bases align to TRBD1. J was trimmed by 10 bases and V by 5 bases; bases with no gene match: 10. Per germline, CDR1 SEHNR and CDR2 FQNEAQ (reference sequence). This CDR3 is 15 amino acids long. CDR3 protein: CASSHDRDRLSPLHF. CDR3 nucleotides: TGTGCCAGCAGCCACGACAGGGACAGGCTATCACCCCTCCACTTT. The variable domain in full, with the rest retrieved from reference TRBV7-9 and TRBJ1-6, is DTGVSQNPRHKITKRGQNVTFRCDPISEHNRLYWYRQTLGQGPEFLTYFQNEAQLEKSRLLSDRFSAERPKGSFSTLEIQRTEQGDSAMYLCASSHDRDRLSPLHFGNGTRLTVT.

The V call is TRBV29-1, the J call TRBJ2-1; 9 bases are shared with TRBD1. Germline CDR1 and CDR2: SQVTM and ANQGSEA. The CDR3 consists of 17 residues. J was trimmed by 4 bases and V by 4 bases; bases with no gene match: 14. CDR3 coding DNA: TGCAGCGTTGTCCCCCCTCCAGACAGGGGGATTTACAATGAGCAGTTCTTC. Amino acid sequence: CSVVPPPDRGIYNEQFF.

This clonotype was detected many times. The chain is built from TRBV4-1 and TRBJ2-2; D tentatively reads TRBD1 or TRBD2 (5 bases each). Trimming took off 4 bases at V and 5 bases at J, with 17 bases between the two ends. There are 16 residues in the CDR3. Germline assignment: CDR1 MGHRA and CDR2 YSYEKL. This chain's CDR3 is CASSPTGSRGTGELFF. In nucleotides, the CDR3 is TGCGCCAGCAGCCCTACAGGATCCCGAGGGACCGGGGAGCTGTTTTTT.